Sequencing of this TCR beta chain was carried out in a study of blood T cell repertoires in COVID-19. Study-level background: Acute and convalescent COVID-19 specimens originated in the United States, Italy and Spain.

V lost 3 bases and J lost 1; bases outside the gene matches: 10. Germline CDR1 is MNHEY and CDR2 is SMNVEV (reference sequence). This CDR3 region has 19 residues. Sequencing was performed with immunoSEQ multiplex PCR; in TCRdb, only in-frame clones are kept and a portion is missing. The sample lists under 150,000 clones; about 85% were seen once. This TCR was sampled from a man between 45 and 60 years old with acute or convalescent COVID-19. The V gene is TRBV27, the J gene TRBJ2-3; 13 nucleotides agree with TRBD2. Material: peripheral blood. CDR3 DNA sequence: TGTGCCAGCAGTTTCGGACTAGCGGGGGCGCAGAGTGGCACAGATACGCAGTATTTT. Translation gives CASSFGLAGAQSGTDTQYF.